Listed here are 11 T cell receptor beta chains from one sample, sequenced in a study of blood T cells in healthy people across ages. Combining a sample-barcoded 5' primer with a J-beta primer mix, a second PCR ran for about 7 to 11 cycles. TCRdb re-analysed the 5' RACE reads in MiXCR, keeping a single row per CDR3 protein. The table has some 920,000 distinct CDR3 sequences, around 54% seen once. The sample taken for sequencing was blood. The source is a woman aged 60-75 years in good health.

The chain combines TRBV4-2 with TRBJ2-5, with 7 bases lining up with TRBD2. Trimming at V came to 3 bases and at J to 1 base, leaving 5 bases not matched to a gene. The germline CDR1 and CDR2 sequences are LGHNA and YNFKEQ. The CDR3 is 15 residues long. The CDR3 nucleotides read TGTGCCAGCAGCCACTCCCTAGCGGCCCAAGAGACCCAGTACTTC. Amino acid sequence: CASSHSLAAQETQYF.

The chain joins TRBV20-1 to TRBJ2-4; no clear D gene. The germline V and J ends were trimmed by 5 bases and 0 bases, with 8 bases remaining between them. Germline CDR1 and CDR2: DFQATT and SNEGSKA (reference sequence). The CDR3 is 13 amino acids. CDR3 sequence (DNA): TGCAGTGCTGAGGCCCTAGCCAAAAACATTCAGTACTTC. As protein: CSAEALAKNIQYF.

The rearrangement joins TRBV4-2 to TRBJ2-3; 11 bases map to TRBD2. V trimming: 3 bases; J trimming: 5 bases; junction bases outside the gene matches: 10. Germline assignment: CDR1 LGHNA and CDR2 YNFKEQ. This CDR3 comprises 17 residues. For the CDR3, the DNA is TGTGCCAGCAGCCACGTGTTAGCGGGAGGGCCAATAGATACGCAGTATTTT. Translated, it gives CASSHVLAGGPIDTQYF.

This chain connects TRBV7-2 to TRBJ2-5; 8 bases are shared with TRBD1. The closer fit of TRBJ2-7 to the DNA end suggests the J call may be wrong. There are 15 residues in the CDR3. Germline V gives CDR1 SGHTA, CDR2 FQGNSA. The CDR3: CASQDPGQVYPEQYF. The DNA for the CDR3 is TGTGCCAGCCAAGACCCGGGACAGGTGTATCCCGAGCAGTACTTC.

This rearrangement joins TRBV20-1 to TRBJ2-5; TRBD2 matches 11 bases. The CDR3 is 18 amino acids. Germline values: CDR1 DFQATT, CDR2 SNEGSKA (reference sequence). The ends lost 2 bases at V and 2 bases at J; junction bases unmatched: 13. The chain's CDR3 is CSARPVGGLAGAQETQYF. In nucleotides, the CDR3 is TGCAGTGCTAGACCTGTCGGCGGACTAGCGGGTGCTCAAGAGACCCAGTACTTC.

The J gene is TRBJ2-1, the V gene TRBV7-9; D not certain. CDR3 length: 15 amino acids. Germline V gene data show CDR1 as SEHNR and CDR2 as FQNEAQ (reference sequence). The V and J ends lost 6 bases and 6 bases respectively, with 18 bases between them. The CDR3 loop reads CASSNPGSGPNEQFF. CDR3 nucleotides: TGTGCCAGCAGTAATCCTGGTTCTGGCCCCAATGAGCAGTTCTTC. Full variable domain (rest looked up from reference TRBV7-9 and TRBJ2-1): DTGVSQNPRHKITKRGQNVTFRCDPISEHNRLYWYRQTLGQGPEFLTYFQNEAQLEKSRLLSDRFSAERPKGSFSTLEIQRTEQGDSAMYLCASSNPGSGPNEQFFGPGTRLTVL.

The table lists this clonotype with many counts. V and J are TRBV20-1 and TRBJ2-7; tentatively, D is TRBD2 (6 bases). V was shortened by 8 bases and J by 1 base, with 18 bases between the two germline ends. The CDR3 contains 14 residues. CDR1 and CDR2 from the germline V gene are DFQATT and SNEGSKA (reference sequence). This chain's CDR3 is CSTGSGRQSYEQYF. The CDR3 DNA sequence: TGCAGTACGGGGAGCGGGCGGCAATCCTACGAGCAGTACTTC.

The V call is TRBV12-3 or TRBV12-4, the J call TRBJ2-6, with 7 bases identical to TRBD1. There are 16 residues in the CDR3. V shed 7 bases, J shed 0 bases, and the junction held 6 bases outside the gene matches. The CDR3 DNA is TGTGCCAGCACTGGACAGGCGAACTCTGGGGCCAACGTCCTGACTTTC. Translation gives CASTGQANSGANVLTF.

The chain couples TRBV6-2 or TRBV6-3 to TRBJ2-7; the D gene is possibly TRBD1 (7 bases). This CDR3 region has 16 residues. Deletions cut 0 bases from V and 3 bases from J, with 15 bases between. Germline V CDR1 and CDR2: MNHEY, SVGEGT. The CDR3 loop reads CASSYSNRGGSYEQYF. CDR3 coding DNA: TGTGCCAGCAGTTACTCGAACAGGGGAGGCAGCTACGAGCAGTACTTC.

The chain couples TRBV20-1 to TRBJ2-3; 13 bases agree with TRBD2. Germline trimming cut 6 bases from V and 8 bases from J; bases unmatched to any gene: 14. The germline V gene encodes CDR1 DFQATT and CDR2 SNEGSKA (reference sequence). The CDR3 is 16 amino acids. CDR3 in DNA: TGCAGTGCAGACCGGGGGACTAGCGGGGTCGTCAGTACGCAGTATTTT. The encoded protein is CSADRGTSGVVSTQYF.

The chain carries TRBV10-3 and TRBJ2-7; TRBD1 matches at 11 bases. From germline, CDR1 is ENHRY and CDR2 SYGVKD. V was clipped by 10 bases and J by 3 bases; unmatched bases: 8. The CDR3 has 14 amino acids. DNA of the CDR3: TGTGCCACCATGGACAGGGGGCAATACTACGAGCAGTACTTC. Protein sequence: CATMDRGQYYEQYF.